This is a list of T cell receptor beta chains from one sample in a study of identical twins. TCRdb re-derived calls from the 5' RACE reads in MiXCR, one entry per CDR3 protein. The data show approximately 600,000 distinct CDR3 sequences, under 8.5% seen once. These data were likewise used in another study, on yellow fever vaccine responses in identical twins.

Sequenced sample: PBMCs. These receptors all come from a woman under 30 in good health. Both conserved end residues are trimmed from each CDR3. Where a row states a size, it is once, few, many or the class of an expanded clone; other rows omit it.

clone_size,v_call,cdr3_aa
.,TRBV3-1,AISPTRAGASLEGEQF
many,TRBV3-1,ASSRAGSYEQY
many,TRBV12-3/TRBV12-4,ASTREGTQY
.,TRBV5-1,ASNWAGGTDTQY
many,TRBV3-1,ASSQDPRTRA
.,TRBV5-1,ASSFSAFGGTGELF
many,TRBV5-1,ASRERGDPYNEQF
many,TRBV29-1,SVEVAGAHEQY
.,TRBV29-1,SVSENYGYT
few,TRBV29-1,SVEPGQGEGYGYT
.,TRBV6-5,ASSYDTQGASGYT
.,TRBV11-2,ASSLTPRGLAVSYEQY
.,TRBV25-1,ASRGTGDSPLH
.,TRBV3-1,TSSLTSGGLLLNTGELF
few,TRBV28,ASSLFHRGEQAF
many,TRBV2,ASSLGPSVTPHNTQY
many,TRBV5-5,ASSQGGSGNTIY
.,TRBV20-1,SAPTGTSGGEQF
few,TRBV7-2,ASSLGRGWGNQPQH
few,TRBV20-1,SARVETANTEAF
many,TRBV24-1,ATSGGQGPREQPQH
few,TRBV7-3,ASSLIGGSGANVLT
many,TRBV28,ASSFLDTQY
many,TRBV4-1,ASSPRRLGEPQH
.,TRBV6-1,ASSRSGQSYEQY
.,TRBV12-3/TRBV12-4,ASSLSGGKVGTQY
few,TRBV3-1,ASSQVRGGQETQY
few,TRBV5-6,ASSLGSGKAF
many,TRBV5-6,ASSFFRDNYGYT
many,TRBV29-1,SVELGMNTEAF
.,TRBV6-5,ASISHSYEQY
many,TRBV7-3,ASSLFGEGQF
many,TRBV27,ASSFQTSGLREQF
many,TRBV5-1,ASSLMRQGIFYGYT
many,TRBV7-9,ASSTRGAGVRNEQF
few,TRBV7-2,ASSLVDRSGNTIY
.,TRBV3-1,ASSQGPGKLF
many,TRBV9,ASSVVDSGTGELF
.,TRBV2,ASSDLSLVGTHY
.,TRBV20-1,SAFGGAGNEQF
few,TRBV20-1,SASMGGDYEQY